The 3 T cell receptor beta chains below all came from one sample that was sequenced in a study of identical twins. In TCRdb, the 5' RACE reads were re-called with MiXCR into one record per CDR3 protein. In the table there are some 270,000 distinct CDR3 sequences, 6.5% to 9.5% of which are singletons. This sample also belongs to another study, concerning yellow fever vaccine responses in identical twins.

The specimen sequenced was CD8+ T cells sorted from blood. The receptors derive from a woman aged 18-29 years in good health.

This clonotype was detected many times. The V gene is TRBV7-8, the J gene TRBJ2-1; D may be TRBD1 (5 bases). Trimming removed 1 base from V and 10 bases from J, with 20 bases in between. This CDR3 region has 16 residues. Germline assignment: CDR1 SGHVS and CDR2 FQNEAQ. The CDR3, as DNA: TGTGCCAGCAGCTTAGATTTTTGGACCCCTGACAGCGAGCAGTTCTTC. This codes for CASSLDFWTPDSEQFF.

At least ten counts were recorded for this clonotype. The chain uses TRBV7-9 and TRBJ2-7; no clear D. The length of the CDR3 is 12 residues. V shed 2 bases and J shed 2 bases, with 4 bases lying between them. The germline gives CDR1 SEHNR, CDR2 FQNEAQ (reference sequence). The CDR3 region has the DNA TGTGCCAGCAGCTTACAAGCCTACGAGCAGTACTTC. It specifies CASSLQAYEQYF.

The chain recombines TRBV6-5 with TRBJ1-2; 7 bases agree with TRBD1. CDR1 and CDR2 from the germline V gene are MNHEY and SVGAGI. The CDR3 loop spans 16 amino acids. J lost 3 bases, V lost 0 bases, and 7 bases had no gene match. CDR3 in amino acids: CASSYSRGGGDYGYTF. CDR3 DNA sequence: TGTGCCAGCAGTTACTCGAGAGGGGGCGGCGACTATGGCTACACCTTC.